This T cell receptor (beta chain) was captured by sequencing in a study of T cell repertoires in cytomegalovirus infection. Turning to the study itself: The authors relied on CMV epitopes, both recently identified HLA-C-restricted and well-studied HLA-B-restricted. Public TCR beta signatures marked donors with CMV infection and the matching HLA.

Trimming shortened V by 0 bases and J by 0 bases, and 12 bases separated the two germline ends. The CDR3 is made up of 17 amino acids. CDR1 is LNHDA, CDR2 SQIVND, per germline (reference sequence). Study-wide results and limits: HLA-C-restricted CMV clonotypes gave the most frequent clonotype in two of eight donors.

Note on this clonotype: What it binds is not known.

TCRdb used MiXCR to reprocess the reads, holding one entry per CDR3 protein. This sample carries hundreds of thousands of distinct CDR3 sequences, roughly 30% of them seen once, and the ten largest clones take about an eighth. The source was cultured CD8+ T cells from PBMCs, collected from culture after CMV antigen stimulation. The chain couples TRBV19 to TRBJ1-5, with TRBD1 as a possible D gene (5 bases). This TCR was recovered from a human donor in good health (CMV status not recorded). Some clones in this sample may be carry-over from other donors' samples. The CDR3 DNA sequence: TGTGCCAGTAGTATAGATCCGGGACCTTATAGCAATCAGCCCCAGCATTTT. Amino acid sequence: CASSIDPGPYSNQPQHF.